This T cell receptor (beta chain) was identified in a study of ipilimumab plus nivolumab after autologous stem cell transplantation. Turning to the study itself: Patients received a median of about five ipilimumab and eight or nine nivolumab doses. Both relapsed and primary refractory DLBCL were included. Findings of the study overall: The authors say TCR, Treg and microbiome findings warrant further study.

Data came from immunoSEQ multiplex PCR; TCRdb stores just in-frame clones and leaves some out. The data hold approximately 80,000 clones, with over 80% observed a single time. Germline loops: CDR1 SGHDN, CDR2 FVKESK. This CDR3 has 19 amino acids. V lost 2 bases, J lost 2 bases, and 13 bases stayed unmatched. With respect to this clone: Its antigen is undetermined.

Checkpoint therapy with ipilimumab 1 mg/kg began 14 to 28 days after transplant. The specimen was PBMCs, collected in a trial of ipilimumab plus nivolumab as post-transplant consolidation. The genes are TRBV14 and TRBJ2-1; 9 bases fit TRBD2. This TCR came from a male donor with diffuse large B-cell lymphoma. DNA for the CDR3: TGTGCCAGCAGCCAATGGCCTAGCGGGGAGTCGGCCACCTACAATGAGCAGTTCTTC. Its translation: CASSQWPSGESATYNEQFF.